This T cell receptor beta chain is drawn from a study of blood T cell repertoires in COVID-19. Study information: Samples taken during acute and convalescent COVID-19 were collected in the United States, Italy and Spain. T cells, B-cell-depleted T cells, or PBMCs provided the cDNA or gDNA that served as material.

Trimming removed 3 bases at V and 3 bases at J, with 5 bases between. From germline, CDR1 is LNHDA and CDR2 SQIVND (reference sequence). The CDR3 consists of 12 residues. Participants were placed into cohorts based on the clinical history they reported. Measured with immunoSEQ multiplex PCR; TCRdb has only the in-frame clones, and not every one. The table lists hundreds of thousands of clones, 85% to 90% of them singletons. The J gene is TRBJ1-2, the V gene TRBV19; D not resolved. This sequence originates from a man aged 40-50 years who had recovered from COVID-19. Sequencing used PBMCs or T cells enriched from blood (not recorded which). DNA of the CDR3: TGTGCCAGTAGTATGCGGGACTATGGCTACACCTTC. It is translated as CASSMRDYGYTF.